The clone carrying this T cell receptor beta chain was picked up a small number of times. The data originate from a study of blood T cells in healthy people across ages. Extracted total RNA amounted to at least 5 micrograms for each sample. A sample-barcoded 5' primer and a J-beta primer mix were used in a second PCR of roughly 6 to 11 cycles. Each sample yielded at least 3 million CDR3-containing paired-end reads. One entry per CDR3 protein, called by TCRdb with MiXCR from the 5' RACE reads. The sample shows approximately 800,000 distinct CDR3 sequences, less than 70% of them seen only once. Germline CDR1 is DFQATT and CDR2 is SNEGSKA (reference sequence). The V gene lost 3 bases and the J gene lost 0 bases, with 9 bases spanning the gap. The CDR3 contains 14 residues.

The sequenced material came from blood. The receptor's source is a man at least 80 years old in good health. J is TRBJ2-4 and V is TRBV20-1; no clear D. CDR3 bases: TGCAGTGCTAGCTCGGGCGTAGCCAAAAACATTCAGTACTTC. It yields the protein CSASSGVAKNIQYF.